A single sample gave rise to the 30 T cell receptor beta chains below, sequenced in a study of somatic mutations in cytotoxic T cells in rheumatoid arthritis. Produced via immunoSEQ multiplex PCR; TCRdb's table is partial and in-frame only. The sample holds approximately 15,000 clones, more than 65% seen once. Material for sequencing was CD8+ T cells sorted from blood. Receptors originate from an adult with rheumatoid arthritis.

This clone appeared once. This chain connects TRBV7-2 to TRBJ2-7; 10 bases are a match to TRBD2. V was clipped by 1 base and J by 2 bases; unmatched bases: 5. This CDR3 is built from 16 residues. Per the germline V gene, CDR1 is SGHTA and CDR2 is FQGNSA. The CDR3 nucleotides are TGTGCCAGCAGCTTAGATTGGCTAGCGGGGGCCTACGAGCAGTACTTC. This translates into CASSLDWLAGAYEQYF.

The chain links TRBV28 to TRBJ2-4; D is possibly TRBD1 (5 bases). Per germline, CDR1 MDHEN and CDR2 SYDVKM. There are 16 residues in the CDR3. V gave up 5 bases and J gave up 5 bases, with 19 bases separating them. Written as DNA, the CDR3 is TGTGCCAGCAGTCTGCTGTGGCAGGGCAAGGAAAACATTCAGTACTTC. Its protein product is CASSLLWQGKENIQYF.

The rearrangement links TRBV4-1 to TRBJ2-1; perhaps TRBD2 as D (5 bases). CDR1 and CDR2 (germline): MGHRA, YSYEKL. This CDR3 spans 15 amino acids. The V end lost 1 base, the J end lost 2 bases, and 9 bases lay between the germline ends. CDR3 loop: CASSQAGSAYNEQFF. CDR3 DNA sequence: TGCGCCAGCAGCCAAGCGGGGTCAGCCTACAATGAGCAGTTCTTC.

The rearrangement uses TRBV6-1 and TRBJ2-7; D is possibly TRBD2 (6 bases). The CDR3 has 16 residues. Trimming stripped 2 bases from V and 4 bases from J, with 18 bases between. In germline, CDR1 is MNHNS, CDR2 SASEGT. CDR3 in DNA: TGTGCCAGCAGTGAAATGCGGGGACCCTCTACGTACGAGCAGTACTTC. Its protein is CASSEMRGPSTYEQYF.

J is TRBJ2-3 and V is TRBV6-5; D may be TRBD1 (5 bases). CDR3 size: 14 residues. V lost 0 bases, J lost 4 bases, and 8 bases lay in between. Germline CDR1 MNHEY, CDR2 SVGAGI. The CDR3 nucleotides read TGTGCCAGCAGTTACTCGCTAGGGGCAGATACGCAGTATTTT. Protein product: CASSYSLGADTQYF.

The chain carries TRBV7-9 and TRBJ2-7; perhaps TRBD2 as D (5 bases). Looked up from germline, CDR1 is SEHNR and CDR2 is FQNEAQ (reference sequence). V shed 0 bases and J shed 5 bases, with 8 bases lying between them. The CDR3 runs to 13 residues. The CDR3 sequence: CASSLAGVDEQYF. The CDR3 bases are TGTGCCAGCAGCTTAGCGGGAGTAGACGAGCAGTACTTC. Complete variable domain (other parts from reference TRBV7-9 and TRBJ2-7): DTGVSQNPRHKITKRGQNVTFRCDPISEHNRLYWYRQTLGQGPEFLTYFQNEAQLEKSRLLSDRFSAERPKGSFSTLEIQRTEQGDSAMYLCASSLAGVDEQYFGPGTRLTVT.

This rearrangement joins TRBV27 to TRBJ2-2; TRBD1 agrees at 8 bases. This CDR3 is 14 amino acids long. Per germline, CDR1 MNHEY and CDR2 SMNVEV (reference sequence). With 2 bases clipped from V and 7 bases from J, the junction kept 3 bases outside the gene matches. The CDR3 DNA is TGTGCCAGCAGTTTAGCAGGGGGCGACGGGGAGCTGTTTTTT. This codes for CASSLAGGDGELFF.

This clone was seen only once. This chain connects TRBV13 to TRBJ2-5; 8 positions match TRBD1. Germline CDR1 and CDR2: PRHDT and FYEKMQ (reference sequence). J lost 3 bases, V lost 6 bases, and 6 bases had no gene match. The CDR3 extends over 14 amino acids. The CDR3 region is CASSNLQGEETQYF. In DNA, the CDR3 is TGTGCCAGCAGTAATTTACAGGGGGAAGAGACCCAGTACTTC.

CDR3 sequence (DNA): TGTGCCAGCAAAACGGAGACCCAGTACTTC. Translated, it gives CASKTETQYF. The chain recombines TRBV21-1 with TRBJ2-5. TRBV21-1 is termed a pseudogene. The CDR3 is 10 amino acids.

This clone was seen only a few times. The chain couples TRBV27 to TRBJ2-7; 7 positions match TRBD2. CDR3 length equals 14 residues. CDR1 and CDR2 from the germline V gene are MNHEY and SMNVEV (reference sequence). Trimming took 2 bases from V and 5 from J; bases not matched to a gene: 6. The CDR3 sequence: CASSLTGRRDEQYF. In DNA, the CDR3 is TGTGCCAGCAGTTTAACCGGGAGGCGGGACGAGCAGTACTTC.

This chain links TRBV4-1 with TRBJ2-2, with 16 bases matching TRBD2. Trimming cost V 4 bases and J 0 bases; bases outside gene matches: 8. The germline gives CDR1 MGHRA, CDR2 YSYEKL. The CDR3 length is 20 residues. The CDR3 here is CASSRTPGLAGGTNTGELFF. The CDR3 nucleotides are TGCGCCAGCAGCCGGACCCCGGGACTAGCGGGAGGGACGAACACCGGGGAGCTGTTTTTT.

This sequence joins TRBV7-3 and TRBJ2-7, with D maybe TRBD1 (5 bases). CDR3 length equals 14 residues. The V gene lost 5 bases and the J gene lost 2 bases, with 13 bases spanning the gap. From germline, CDR1 is SGHTA and CDR2 FQGTGA. The CDR3: CASSPQGSAYEQYF. CDR3 bases: TGTGCCAGCAGCCCGCAGGGATCCGCCTACGAGCAGTACTTC.

This chain connects TRBV5-6 to TRBJ2-5; 8 nucleotides align to TRBD2. Per germline, CDR1 SGHDT and CDR2 YYEEEE. J gave up 2 bases and V 1 base, and 7 bases lay outside the gene matches. CDR3 length: 16 amino acids. This chain's CDR3 is CASSLRREVRQETQYF. The CDR3 DNA reads TGTGCCAGCAGCTTGCGGCGGGAGGTGAGACAAGAGACCCAGTACTTC.

In DNA form, the CDR3 reads TGTGCCAGCAGTTTAATCCGAGATACGCAGTATTTT. Translation gives CASSLIRDTQYF. The chain combines TRBV28 with TRBJ2-3; D remains unclear. The CDR3 is made up of 12 amino acids. V was cut by 2 bases and J by 5 bases, with 5 bases left in between. The germline CDR1 and CDR2 sequences are MDHEN and SYDVKM.

Only a few counts were recorded for this clone. This chain links TRBV4-1 with TRBJ2-2, with D unclear. This CDR3 contains 14 residues. CDR1 MGHRA and CDR2 YSYEKL come from the germline V gene. With 1 base removed from V and 1 base from J, the gap between germline ends came to 4 bases. CDR3 region: CASSQGQNTGELFF. CDR3 bases: TGCGCCAGCAGCCAAGGTCAGAACACCGGGGAGCTGTTTTTT.

This clone was recorded a few times. The rearrangement links TRBV7-9 to TRBJ2-7; maybe TRBD1 (5 bases). V was cut by 4 bases and J by 3 bases, with 16 bases left in between. CDR1 is SEHNR and CDR2 is FQNEAQ in the germline V gene (reference sequence). The CDR3 covers 15 residues. CDR3 amino acids: CASSSPATGGYEQYF. CDR3 in DNA: TGTGCCAGCAGCTCGCCGGCCACAGGTGGCTACGAGCAGTACTTC. Full variable domain (remainder filled in from reference TRBV7-9 and TRBJ2-7): DTGVSQNPRHKITKRGQNVTFRCDPISEHNRLYWYRQTLGQGPEFLTYFQNEAQLEKSRLLSDRFSAERPKGSFSTLEIQRTEQGDSAMYLCASSSPATGGYEQYFGPGTRLTVT.

The chain is built from TRBV7-6 and TRBJ2-1; TRBD1 might be the D (5 bases). Trimming took 4 bases from V and 4 from J, leaving 11 bases between them. The CDR3 runs 14 residues. Germline V lookup: CDR1 SGHVS, CDR2 FNYEAQ. The CDR3 bases are TGTGCCAGCAGCTCAGGGTTGGTTTACAATGAGCAGTTCTTC. The encoded protein is CASSSGLVYNEQFF.

CDR3 sequence: CAWSVLGTTGANVLTF. The CDR3 DNA follows: TGTGCCTGGAGTGTACTAGGGACAACTGGGGCCAACGTCCTGACTTTC. The chain carries TRBV30 and TRBJ2-6; D is possibly TRBD1 (6 bases). This CDR3 is built from 16 residues. V shed 0 bases and J shed 2 bases, with 11 bases lying between them. Germline V gene sequence: CDR1 GTSNPN, CDR2 SVGIG (reference sequence).

This clone was seen just once. The V call is TRBV4-1, the J call TRBJ1-4; D ambiguous. The V end was cut by 0 bases, the J end by 8 bases, with 16 bases between. The CDR3 is made up of 16 amino acids. Germline assignment: CDR1 MGHRA and CDR2 YSYEKL. CDR3 protein: CASSQDLRDIGEKLFF. CDR3 in DNA: TGCGCCAGCAGCCAAGATCTCAGAGACATCGGGGAAAAACTGTTTTTT.

The chain employs TRBV6-1 and TRBJ1-1, with 7 nucleotides matching TRBD1. The CDR3 covers 15 residues. V shed 4 bases, J shed 4 bases, and the junction held 9 bases outside the gene matches. In germline, CDR1 is MNHNS, CDR2 SASEGT. DNA of the CDR3: TGTGCCAGCAGTGCATCGCCTGGGACAGTCACTGAAGCTTTCTTT. This encodes CASSASPGTVTEAFF.

The V call is TRBV9, the J call TRBJ1-4; no clear D. This CDR3 contains 16 residues. Trimming cost V 0 bases and J 5 bases, with 14 bases left between them. CDR1 is SGDLS and CDR2 is YYNGEE in the germline V gene. CDR3 coding DNA: TGTGCCAGCAGCGTAGGTGGCAGCCCATGGAATGAAAAACTGTTTTTT. Translating it yields CASSVGGSPWNEKLFF.

This chain connects TRBV7-9 to TRBJ2-7; 8 nucleotides align to TRBD2. Germline-derived CDR1 and CDR2 are SEHNR and FQNEAQ (reference sequence). This CDR3 is built from 15 residues. V dropped 0 bases and J dropped 5; count of bases not matched to a gene: 6. Here the CDR3 reads CASSLASAGVDEQYF. The CDR3 bases are TGTGCCAGCAGCTTAGCATCAGCGGGAGTGGACGAGCAGTACTTC. Filled out from reference TRBV7-9 and TRBJ2-7, the complete variable domain reads DTGVSQNPRHKITKRGQNVTFRCDPISEHNRLYWYRQTLGQGPEFLTYFQNEAQLEKSRLLSDRFSAERPKGSFSTLEIQRTEQGDSAMYLCASSLASAGVDEQYFGPGTRLTVT.

The CDR3, as DNA: TGTGCCAGCAGGGACAGGAGCTCCTATAATTCACCCCTCCACTTT. Its protein product is CASRDRSSYNSPLHF. This chain uses TRBV2 with TRBJ1-6; TRBD1 matches 7 bases. Germline V gene sequence: CDR1 SNHLY, CDR2 FYNNEI. J was trimmed by 0 bases and V by 6 bases; bases with no gene match: 2. The CDR3 has 15 amino acids.

This clone was counted once. V and J are TRBV29-1 and TRBJ1-2; TRBD1 is a possible D gene (5 bases). The CDR3 contains 14 residues. CDR1 is SQVTM and CDR2 is ANQGSEA in the germline V gene. Trimming pared 4 bases from V and 4 bases from J, leaving 16 bases between. The CDR3 DNA follows: TGCAGCGTTGGGCCCGGGGCAGCCAGCTATGGCTACACCTTC. It specifies CSVGPGAASYGYTF.

This rearrangement joins TRBV25-1 to TRBJ1-1; D gene unclear. This CDR3 has 13 residues. In germline, CDR1 is MGHDK, CDR2 SYGVNS. V was trimmed by 3 bases and J by 3 bases, leaving 8 bases between them. The CDR3 loop is CASSDIGYTEAFF. The CDR3, as DNA: TGTGCCAGCAGTGATATTGGATACACTGAAGCTTTCTTT.

J is TRBJ2-1 and V is TRBV6-1; 7 nucleotides match TRBD1. The germline V gene encodes CDR1 MNHNS and CDR2 SASEGT. The CDR3 has 16 residues. The ends lost 1 base at V and 2 bases at J; junction bases unmatched: 5. The CDR3 nucleotides are TGTGCCAGCAGTGAAGATGGGACAGTCACCTACAATGAGCAGTTCTTC. This sequence encodes CASSEDGTVTYNEQFF.

The genes are TRBV7-9 and TRBJ2-1; weak D call: TRBD2 (6 bases). The V gene's germline CDR1 is SEHNR and CDR2 FQNEAQ (reference sequence). The germline V and J ends were trimmed by 2 bases and 5 bases, with 10 bases remaining between them. The CDR3 consists of 14 residues. For the CDR3, the DNA is TGTGCCAGCAGCTTACTCACGGGAGACAATGAGCAGTTCTTC. This codes for CASSLLTGDNEQFF.

This sequence joins TRBV7-9 and TRBJ1-4; the D gene is possibly TRBD1 (5 bases). Germline-derived CDR1 and CDR2 are SEHNR and FQNEAQ (reference sequence). Trimming left V 4 bases short and J 4 bases short, with 10 bases between. CDR3 size: 14 residues. CDR3 nucleotides: TGTGCCAGCAGCTACCGGGACGATAATGAAAAACTGTTTTTT. It specifies CASSYRDDNEKLFF.

The rearrangement links TRBV6-5 to TRBJ2-5, with D perhaps matching TRBD2 (5 bases). Trimming took off 3 bases at V and 1 base at J, with 6 bases between the two ends. From germline, CDR1 is MNHEY and CDR2 SVGAGI. CDR3 length: 13 residues. The CDR3 DNA is TGTGCCAGCAGTTATGGACTCCAAGAGACCCAGTACTTC. It codes for CASSYGLQETQYF.

To note about this clone: Mismatch with germline at one junction end may stem from a read error. CDR3 in DNA: TGTGCCAGCAGTTACTCGAACGGGAACGCTGAAGCTTTCTTT. As protein: CASSYSNGNAEAFF. The J gene is TRBJ1-1, the V gene TRBV6-5; D gene ambiguous. The germline CDR1 and CDR2 sequences are MNHEY and SVGAGI. This CDR3 contains 14 residues.